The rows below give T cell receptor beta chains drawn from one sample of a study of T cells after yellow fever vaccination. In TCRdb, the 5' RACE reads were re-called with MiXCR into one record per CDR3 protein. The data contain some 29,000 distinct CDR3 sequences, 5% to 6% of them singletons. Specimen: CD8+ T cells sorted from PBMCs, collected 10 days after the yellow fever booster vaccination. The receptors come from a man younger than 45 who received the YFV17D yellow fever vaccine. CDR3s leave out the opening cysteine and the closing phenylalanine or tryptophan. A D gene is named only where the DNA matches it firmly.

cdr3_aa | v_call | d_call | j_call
ASSLTSGSADEQF | TRBV6-1 | TRBD2 | TRBJ2-1
ASSLPVRFWEQY | TRBV28 | . | TRBJ2-7
ASFENTGELF | TRBV27 | . | TRBJ2-2
ASSPPITGPSSSYEQY | TRBV18 | . | TRBJ2-7
SARNPGQRSSYEQY | TRBV20-1 | TRBD1 | TRBJ2-7
ASSLTRGNPYNEQF | TRBV21-1 | . | TRBJ2-1
ASSRPGQVNEQY | TRBV3-1 | TRBD1 | TRBJ2-7
ATSRDRQDGSGNTIY | TRBV15 | . | TRBJ1-3
ASSYPADPRTGISYNEQF | TRBV6-2/TRBV6-3 | TRBD1 | TRBJ2-1
ATSSPSGRAGNNEQF | TRBV15 | TRBD2 | TRBJ2-1
ASSSGGGPHYEQY | TRBV13 | . | TRBJ2-7
ASSPARLRYEQY | TRBV4-1 | . | TRBJ2-7
ASSLLSGRANEQF | TRBV7-6 | TRBD2 | TRBJ2-1
ASSQEFGANVLT | TRBV4-3 | . | TRBJ2-6
ASSYSVGRANTGELF | TRBV6-5 | TRBD2 | TRBJ2-2
ASSLEGRQLPPETQY | TRBV11-2 | . | TRBJ2-5
ASSDRGRSTDTQY | TRBV6-1 | TRBD1 | TRBJ2-3
ASSLSSTGRDTQY | TRBV7-8 | . | TRBJ2-3
ASSVGGTSTNEKLF | TRBV9 | . | TRBJ1-4
ASSYGQEQF | TRBV6-5 | TRBD1 | TRBJ2-1
ASSQDYRGQETQY | TRBV4-3 | . | TRBJ2-5
ASSEGPNEQF | TRBV25-1 | . | TRBJ2-1
ATSRDRRSSPSEQY | TRBV15 | . | TRBJ2-7
ASSFLPFTDTQY | TRBV27 | . | TRBJ2-3
ASSHDSGRLY | TRBV4-1 | . | TRBJ2-4
ASTSRDEQY | TRBV5-4 | . | TRBJ2-7
SISLRGRPYEQY | TRBV20-1 | TRBD1 | TRBJ2-7
ASSAGLNEQF | TRBV9 | . | TRBJ2-1
SVEVEQGTGYGYT | TRBV29-1 | TRBD1 | TRBJ1-2
ASSIDAVTGGWNEQF | TRBV19 | TRBD1 | TRBJ2-1
ATSRDQVSGHLNTEAF | TRBV15 | . | TRBJ1-1
ASSQASGTSYNEQF | TRBV3-1 | TRBD2 | TRBJ2-1
ASSPAVNNEQF | TRBV6-6 | . | TRBJ2-1
ASSRKREAEQF | TRBV2 | TRBD2 | TRBJ2-1
ASSLGLLRNYNEQF | TRBV27 | . | TRBJ2-1
ASSFGSWVEQY | TRBV7-2 | . | TRBJ2-7
SASASNGHEQY | TRBV20-1 | . | TRBJ2-7
ASSQDRRGTGYEQY | TRBV4-3 | . | TRBJ2-7
ASSFTYIQGTEAF | TRBV7-2 | TRBD1 | TRBJ1-1
ASKAGGVVDTQY | TRBV19 | TRBD2 | TRBJ2-3